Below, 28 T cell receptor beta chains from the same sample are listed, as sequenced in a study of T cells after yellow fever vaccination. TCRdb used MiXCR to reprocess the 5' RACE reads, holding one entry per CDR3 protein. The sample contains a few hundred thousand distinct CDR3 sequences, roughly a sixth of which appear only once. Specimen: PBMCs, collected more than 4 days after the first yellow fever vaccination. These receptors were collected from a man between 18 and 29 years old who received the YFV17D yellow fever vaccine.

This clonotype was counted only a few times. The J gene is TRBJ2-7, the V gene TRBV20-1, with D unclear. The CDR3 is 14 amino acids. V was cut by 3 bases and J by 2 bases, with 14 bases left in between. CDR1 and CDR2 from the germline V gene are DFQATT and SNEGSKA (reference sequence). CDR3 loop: CSARSPGGTYEQYF. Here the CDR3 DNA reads TGCAGTGCTAGGAGCCCGGGCGGAACCTACGAGCAGTACTTC.

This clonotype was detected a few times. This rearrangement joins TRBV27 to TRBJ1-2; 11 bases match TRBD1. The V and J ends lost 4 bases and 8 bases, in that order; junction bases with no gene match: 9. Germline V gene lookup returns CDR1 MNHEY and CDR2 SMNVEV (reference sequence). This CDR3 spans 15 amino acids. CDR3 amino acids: CASSSRTGGSRGYTF. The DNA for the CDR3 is TGTGCCAGCAGTTCCAGGACAGGGGGCTCTAGGGGCTACACCTTC.

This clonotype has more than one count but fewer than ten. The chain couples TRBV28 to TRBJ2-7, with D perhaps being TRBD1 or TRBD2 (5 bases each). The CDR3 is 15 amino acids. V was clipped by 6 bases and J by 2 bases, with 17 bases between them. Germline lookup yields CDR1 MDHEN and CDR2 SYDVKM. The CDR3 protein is CASSPMGRVTYEQYV. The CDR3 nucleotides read TGTGCCAGCAGCCCTATGGGACGGGTGACCTACGAGCAGTACGTC.

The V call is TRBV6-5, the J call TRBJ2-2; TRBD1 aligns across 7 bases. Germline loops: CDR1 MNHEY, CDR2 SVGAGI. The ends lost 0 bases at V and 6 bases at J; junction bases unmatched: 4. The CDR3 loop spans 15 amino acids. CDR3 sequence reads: CASSYSTGTPGELFF. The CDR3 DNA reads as TGTGCCAGCAGTTACTCGACAGGGACGCCCGGGGAGCTGTTTTTT.

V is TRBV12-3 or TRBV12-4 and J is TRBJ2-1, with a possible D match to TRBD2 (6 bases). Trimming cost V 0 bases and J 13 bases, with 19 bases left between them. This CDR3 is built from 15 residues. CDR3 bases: TGTGCCAGCAGTTTAGCGGGGGGACGCCTTGTAGTACAGTTCTTC. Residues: CASSLAGGRLVVQFF.

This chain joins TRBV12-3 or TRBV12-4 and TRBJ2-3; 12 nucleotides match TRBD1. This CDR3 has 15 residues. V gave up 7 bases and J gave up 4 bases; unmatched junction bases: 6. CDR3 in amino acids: CASTTGQGAADTQYF. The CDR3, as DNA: TGTGCCAGCACCACGGGACAGGGGGCCGCAGATACGCAGTATTTT.

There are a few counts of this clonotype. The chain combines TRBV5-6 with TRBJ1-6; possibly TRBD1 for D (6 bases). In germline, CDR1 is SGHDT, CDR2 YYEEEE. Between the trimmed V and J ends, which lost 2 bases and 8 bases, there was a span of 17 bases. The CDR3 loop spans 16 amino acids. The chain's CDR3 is CASSFSLAGGYSPLHF. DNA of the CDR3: TGTGCCAGCAGCTTCTCCCTTGCCGGGGGCTATTCACCCCTCCACTTT. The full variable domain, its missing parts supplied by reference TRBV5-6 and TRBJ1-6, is DAGVTQSPTHLIKTRGQQVTLRCSPKSGHDTVSWYQQALGQGPQFIFQYYEEEERQRGNFPDRFSGHQFPNYSSELNVNALLLGDSALYLCASSFSLAGGYSPLHFGNGTRLTVT.

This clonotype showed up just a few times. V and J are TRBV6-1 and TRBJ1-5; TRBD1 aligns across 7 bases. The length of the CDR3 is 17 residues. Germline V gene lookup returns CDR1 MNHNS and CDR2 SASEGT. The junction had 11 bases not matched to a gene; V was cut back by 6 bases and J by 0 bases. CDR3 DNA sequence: TGTGCCAGCAGCCAACGCCGGGACAGCTATAGCAATCAGCCCCAGCATTTT. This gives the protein CASSQRRDSYSNQPQHF.

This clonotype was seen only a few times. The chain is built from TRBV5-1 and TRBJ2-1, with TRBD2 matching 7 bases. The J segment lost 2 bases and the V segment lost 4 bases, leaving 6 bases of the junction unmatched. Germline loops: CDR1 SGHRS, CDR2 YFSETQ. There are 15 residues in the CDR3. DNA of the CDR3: TGCGCCAGCAGCGAGTCCGGGGGGACCTACAATGAGCAGTTCTTC. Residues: CASSESGGTYNEQFF.

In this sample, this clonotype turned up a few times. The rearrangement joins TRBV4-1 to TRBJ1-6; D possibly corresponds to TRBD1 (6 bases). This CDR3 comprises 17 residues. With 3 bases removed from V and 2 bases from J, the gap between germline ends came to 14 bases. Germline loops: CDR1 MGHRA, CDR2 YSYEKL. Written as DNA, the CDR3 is TGCGCCAGCAGCCATACAGGGATCGGTCCCTATAATTCACCCCTCCACTTT. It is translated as CASSHTGIGPYNSPLHF.

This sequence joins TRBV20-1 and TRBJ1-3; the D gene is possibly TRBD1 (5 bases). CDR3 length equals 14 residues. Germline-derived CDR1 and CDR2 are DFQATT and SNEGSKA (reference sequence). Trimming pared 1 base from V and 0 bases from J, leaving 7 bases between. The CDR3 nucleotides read TGCAGTGCTAGAGGTGGGGCCTCTGGAAACACCATATATTTT. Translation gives CSARGGASGNTIYF.

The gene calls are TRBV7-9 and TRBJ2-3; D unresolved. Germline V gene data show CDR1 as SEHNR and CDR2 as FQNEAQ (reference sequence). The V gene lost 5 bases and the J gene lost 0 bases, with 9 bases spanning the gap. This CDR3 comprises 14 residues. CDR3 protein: CASSNSYSTDTQYF. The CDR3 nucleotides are TGTGCCAGCAGCAACAGTTATAGCACAGATACGCAGTATTTT.

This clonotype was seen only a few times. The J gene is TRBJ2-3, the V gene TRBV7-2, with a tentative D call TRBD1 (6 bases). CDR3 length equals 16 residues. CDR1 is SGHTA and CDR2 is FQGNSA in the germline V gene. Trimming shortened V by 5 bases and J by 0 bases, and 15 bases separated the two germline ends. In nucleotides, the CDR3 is TGTGCCAGCAGCACCCGTTGGGGGCCTAGCACAGATACGCAGTATTTT. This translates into CASSTRWGPSTDTQYF.

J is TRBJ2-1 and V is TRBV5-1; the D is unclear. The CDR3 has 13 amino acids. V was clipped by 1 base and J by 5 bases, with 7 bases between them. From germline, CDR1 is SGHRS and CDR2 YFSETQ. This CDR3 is CASSLLLNNEQFF. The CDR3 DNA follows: TGCGCCAGCAGCTTGTTACTAAACAATGAGCAGTTCTTC.

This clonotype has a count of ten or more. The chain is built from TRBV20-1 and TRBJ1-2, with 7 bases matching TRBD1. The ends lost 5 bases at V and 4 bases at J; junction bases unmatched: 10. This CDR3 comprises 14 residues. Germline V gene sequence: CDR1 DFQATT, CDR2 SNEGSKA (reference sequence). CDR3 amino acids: CSASTGTVTYGYTF. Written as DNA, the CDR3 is TGCAGTGCTTCAACCGGGACAGTTACCTATGGCTACACCTTC.

The CDR3 loop is CASNDRRAKDTQYF. The CDR3 DNA follows: TGTGCCAGCAACGATAGGAGGGCAAAAGATACGCAGTATTTT. The chain is built from TRBV5-4 and TRBJ2-3, with TRBD2 as a possible D gene (6 bases). The ends were cut back, 6 bases at V and 5 bases at J, with 16 bases in the middle. The germline V gene has CDR1 SGHNT and CDR2 YYREEE (reference sequence). The CDR3 spans 14 residues.

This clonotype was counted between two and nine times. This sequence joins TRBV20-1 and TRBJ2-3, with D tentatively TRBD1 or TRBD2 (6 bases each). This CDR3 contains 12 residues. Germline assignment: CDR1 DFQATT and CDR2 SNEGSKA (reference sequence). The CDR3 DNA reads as TGCAGCGTCGGGGGCGGCACAGATACGCAGTATTTT. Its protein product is CSVGGGTDTQYF.

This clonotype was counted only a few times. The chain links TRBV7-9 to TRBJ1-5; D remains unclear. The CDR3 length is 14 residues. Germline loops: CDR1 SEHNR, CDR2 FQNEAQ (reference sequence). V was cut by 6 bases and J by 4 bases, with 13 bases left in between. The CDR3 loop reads CASSGPAGNQPQHF. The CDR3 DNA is TGTGCCAGCAGTGGGCCAGCGGGAAATCAGCCCCAGCATTTT.

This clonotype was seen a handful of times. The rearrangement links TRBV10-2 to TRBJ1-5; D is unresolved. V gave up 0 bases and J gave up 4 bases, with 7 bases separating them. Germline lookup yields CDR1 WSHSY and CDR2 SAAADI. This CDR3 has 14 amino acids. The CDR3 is CASSESTRNQPQHF. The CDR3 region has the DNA TGCGCCAGCAGTGAGTCGACTCGGAATCAGCCCCAGCATTTT.

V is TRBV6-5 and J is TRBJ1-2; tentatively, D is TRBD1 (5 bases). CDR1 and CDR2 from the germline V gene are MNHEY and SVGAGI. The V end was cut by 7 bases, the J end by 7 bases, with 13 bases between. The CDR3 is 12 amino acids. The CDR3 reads CASTNGGGGYTF. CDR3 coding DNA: TGTGCCAGCACCAACGGGGGGGGTGGCTACACCTTC.

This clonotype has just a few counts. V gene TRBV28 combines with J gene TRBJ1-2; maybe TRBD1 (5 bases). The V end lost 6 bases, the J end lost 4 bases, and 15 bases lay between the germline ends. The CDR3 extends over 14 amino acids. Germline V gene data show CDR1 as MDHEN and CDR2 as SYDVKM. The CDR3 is CASRGPGRIYGYTF. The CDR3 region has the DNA TGTGCCAGCAGGGGCCCGGGACGGATCTATGGCTACACCTTC.

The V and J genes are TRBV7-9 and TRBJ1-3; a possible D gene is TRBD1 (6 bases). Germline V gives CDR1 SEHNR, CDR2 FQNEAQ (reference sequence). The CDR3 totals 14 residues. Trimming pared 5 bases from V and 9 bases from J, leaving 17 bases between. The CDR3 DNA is TGTGCCAGCAGCAATCAGGGGTTTTTGAGCACCATATATTTT. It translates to CASSNQGFLSTIYF.

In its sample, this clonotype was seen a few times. The CDR3 nucleotides are TGTGCCAGCAGCCCTTTTCAGGGGCCGGGCACTGAAGCTTTCTTT. This encodes CASSPFQGPGTEAFF. The genes are TRBV9 and TRBJ1-1, with D possibly TRBD1 on 6 matching bases. The V and J ends lost 4 bases and 4 bases respectively, with 17 bases between them. This CDR3 spans 15 amino acids. Germline V lookup: CDR1 SGDLS, CDR2 YYNGEE.

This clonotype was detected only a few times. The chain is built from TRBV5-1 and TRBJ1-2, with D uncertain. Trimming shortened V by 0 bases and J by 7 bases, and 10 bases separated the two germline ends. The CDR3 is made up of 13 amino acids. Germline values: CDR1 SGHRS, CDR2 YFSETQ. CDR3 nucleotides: TGCGCCAGCAGCTTGGAACGGGCGGCTGGCTACACCTTC. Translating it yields CASSLERAAGYTF.

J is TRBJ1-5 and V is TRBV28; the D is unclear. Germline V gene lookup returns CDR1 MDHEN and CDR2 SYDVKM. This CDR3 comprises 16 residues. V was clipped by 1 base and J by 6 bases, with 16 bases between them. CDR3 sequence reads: CASSLSFGEAGQPQHF. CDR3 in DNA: TGTGCCAGCAGTTTATCCTTCGGGGAAGCGGGTCAGCCCCAGCATTTT.

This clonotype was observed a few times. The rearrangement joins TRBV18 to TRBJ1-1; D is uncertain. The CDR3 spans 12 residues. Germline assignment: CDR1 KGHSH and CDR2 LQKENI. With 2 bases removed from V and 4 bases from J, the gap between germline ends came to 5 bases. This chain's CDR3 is CASSPEFTEAFF. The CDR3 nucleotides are TGTGCCAGCTCACCAGAGTTCACTGAAGCTTTCTTT.

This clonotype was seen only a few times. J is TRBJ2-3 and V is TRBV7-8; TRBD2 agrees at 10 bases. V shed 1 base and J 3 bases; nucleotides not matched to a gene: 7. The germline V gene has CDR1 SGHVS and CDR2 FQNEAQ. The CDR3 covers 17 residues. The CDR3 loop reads CASSLGASGGLTDTQYF. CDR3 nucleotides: TGTGCCAGCAGCTTAGGAGCTAGCGGGGGTTTAACAGATACGCAGTATTTT.

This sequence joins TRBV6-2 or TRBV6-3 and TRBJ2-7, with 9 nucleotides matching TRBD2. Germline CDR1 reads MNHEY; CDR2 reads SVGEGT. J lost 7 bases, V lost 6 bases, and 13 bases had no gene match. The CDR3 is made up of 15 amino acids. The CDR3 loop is CASSRPGLAPLEQYV. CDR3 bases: TGTGCCAGCAGCCGACCGGGACTAGCCCCCTTGGAGCAGTACGTC.